This is a list of T cell receptor beta chains from one sample in a study of CD8 T cells in ankylosing spondylitis. TCRdb ran MiXCR on the 5' RACE reads and lists one entry per CDR3 protein. The table has approximately 150,000 distinct CDR3 sequences, around 43% seen once. The material sequenced was synovial fluid, either unsorted or a sorted T cell fraction (not recorded which). All receptors derive from a male donor with ankylosing spondylitis. Each CDR3 is given with its conserved first and last residue. Each record gives: D gene, V gene, clone size, J gene, CDR3 DNA, CDR3 protein. A D gene is named only where the DNA matches it firmly. Expanded clones are given a class, and other clones once, few, many or no size at all.

NA	TRBV7-2	large	TRBJ2-7	TGTGCCAGCAGCTTTCGGGGTACAAACGAGCAGTACTTC	CASSFRGTNEQYF
NA	TRBV7-2	NA	TRBJ1-1	TGTGCCAGCAGCAACCCGAACTACCGGGACCGGGAAGCTTTCTTT	CASSNPNYRDREAFF
NA	TRBV7-9	NA	TRBJ2-3	TGTGCCAGCAGCCACAACACAGATACGCAGTATTTT	CASSHNTDTQYF
TRBD1	TRBV28	few	TRBJ2-7	TGTGCCAGCAGCCCCCCCCGGACAGGTGGAGACGAGCAGTACTTC	CASSPPRTGGDEQYF
NA	TRBV6-2/TRBV6-3	once	TRBJ2-1	TGTGCCAGCAGTTACGTCCTAGCCGATAGGTTCAATGAGCAGTTCTTC	CASSYVLADRFNEQFF
NA	TRBV27	once	TRBJ2-7	TGTGCCAGCAGTTTATCGATCCGGGGTACCTACGAGCAGTACTTC	CASSLSIRGTYEQYF
TRBD1	TRBV29-1	NA	TRBJ2-5	TGCAGCGTTGCTGGGGAACAGGGGGCCTGGGAGACCCAGTACTTC	CSVAGEQGAWETQYF
TRBD2	TRBV28	NA	TRBJ2-1	TGTGCCAGCAGTTTATCCCCGGCGGGAGAGGGTAATGAGCAGTTCTTC	CASSLSPAGEGNEQFF
TRBD1	TRBV30	few	TRBJ2-1	TGTGCCTGGAGCCAGTTACAGGGGGCGGAATACAATGAGCAGTTCTTC	CAWSQLQGAEYNEQFF
NA	TRBV29-1	few	TRBJ1-1	TGCAGCGTTGAACTCCCGGACACTGAAGCTTTCTTT	CSVELPDTEAFF
NA	TRBV6-5	NA	TRBJ1-4	TGTGCCAGCAGTTATTTCTGGGGGACTAATGAAAAACTGTTTTTT	CASSYFWGTNEKLFF
NA	TRBV20-1	NA	TRBJ2-7	TGCAGTGCCCCGCGGTTCGGGACTGCCAGCTCCTACGAGCAGTACTTC	CSAPRFGTASSYEQYF
NA	TRBV7-3	NA	TRBJ2-1	TGTGCCAGCAGCTTCGGGGGAGACAACAATGAGCAGTTCTTC	CASSFGGDNNEQFF
TRBD2	TRBV9	NA	TRBJ2-3	TGTGCCAGCAGCCACAGCTTTAGCGGGGGGGACACAGATACGCAGTATTTT	CASSHSFSGGDTDTQYF
TRBD1	TRBV5-1	many	TRBJ1-5	TGCGCCAGCAGCCTCGGGGGACAGGGGTCTGATCAGCCCCAGCATTTT	CASSLGGQGSDQPQHF
NA	TRBV5-6	NA	TRBJ2-1	TGTGCCAGCAAAGAGTGGGGCCGGGGGAATGAGCAGTTCTTC	CASKEWGRGNEQFF
NA	TRBV6-5	many	TRBJ2-2	TGTGCCAGCAGTTACTCGACCCAGGGGAGGGTTAACACCGGGGAGCTGTTTTTT	CASSYSTQGRVNTGELFF
TRBD2	TRBV4-1	NA	TRBJ2-2	TGCGCCAGCAGCCAAGGCCCTAGCGGGAGACCCACCGGGGAGCTGTTTTTT	CASSQGPSGRPTGELFF
NA	TRBV5-1	NA	TRBJ2-4	TGCGCCAGCAGCTTGGATGGGGCGGTGCTGGCCAAAAACATTCAGTACTTC	CASSLDGAVLAKNIQYF
NA	TRBV7-9	NA	TRBJ1-2	TGTGCCAGCAGAGGCTATGGCTACACCTTC	CASRGYGYTF
NA	TRBV18	once	TRBJ2-7	TGTGCCAGCTCACCACCGGGACGGCTCTACGAGCAGTACTTC	CASSPPGRLYEQYF
TRBD1	TRBV6-4	NA	TRBJ2-1	TGTGCCAGCAGTGACTCGGGACAGGGGGGCAATGAGCAGTTCTTC	CASSDSGQGGNEQFF
NA	TRBV6-2/TRBV6-3	many	TRBJ2-7	TGTGCCAGCAGTTACCTGACAGTTTACGAGCAGTACTTC	CASSYLTVYEQYF
NA	TRBV25-1	many	TRBJ2-2	TGTGCCAGCAGTGGAATCGGGAACACCGGGGAGCTGTTTTTT	CASSGIGNTGELFF
TRBD2	TRBV9	NA	TRBJ2-1	TGTGCCAGCAGCGTAAGCGGGAATAGTTACAATGAGCAGTTCTTC	CASSVSGNSYNEQFF
TRBD1	TRBV20-1	few	TRBJ1-3	TGCAGTGCTATTGAGGGGGCTACGGGAAACACCATATATTTT	CSAIEGATGNTIYF